This TCR beta chain is drawn from a study of T cells after yellow fever vaccination. Study information: Fractions of limited cellularity were prepared by means of SMART-Seq v4 Ultra Low Input.

The germline CDR1 and CDR2 sequences are SEHNR and FQNEAQ (reference sequence). Trimming left V 7 bases short and J 6 bases short, with 3 bases between. This CDR3 contains 10 residues. This clonotype was seen many times. Its antigen is as yet unknown. By 5'RACE template switching, TCR cDNA was produced, with a universal primer site and UMIs added in the process. TCRdb passed the 5' RACE reads through MiXCR, listing each CDR3 protein once. The sample records 300,000 to 400,000 distinct CDR3 sequences, around 12% being singletons. Study-level findings and limits: Boosting was followed by the reappearance of most primary-vaccination clones (96% CD4, 70% to 90% CD8).

Sequencing was performed on CD4+ T cells sorted from PBMCs, taken 15 days after the yellow fever booster vaccination. The TCR sequence derives from a young man who received the YFV17D yellow fever vaccine. This chain links TRBV7-9 with TRBJ2-2, with D unclear. The CDR3 is CASTPGELFF. For the CDR3, the DNA is TGTGCCAGCACGCCCGGGGAGCTGTTTTTT.